Below are 6 T cell receptor beta chains sequenced from a single sample in a study of T-cell reconstitution after alpha-beta-depleted transplantation in children. Construction of the TCRbeta library involved unique molecular identifiers. TCRdb re-called the PCR reads with MiXCR, one entry per CDR3 protein. The table records about 610,000 distinct CDR3 sequences, 10% of them present only once. This sample comprised PBMCs from the stem cell graft donor, obtained from the stem cell graft. These receptors all stem from a human donor who donated a stem cell graft to a child with acute myeloid leukemia.

On this clonotype: One end of the junction does not line up with germline, which may come from a read error. V gene TRBV7-9 combines with J gene TRBJ2-1; either TRBD1 or TRBD2 may fit D (5 bases each). Looked up from germline, CDR1 is SEHNR and CDR2 is FQNEAQ (reference sequence). This CDR3 has 15 residues. The CDR3 spells CASTLTGPTYNEQFF. CDR3 DNA: TGTGCCAGCACCTTAACGGGACCAACCTACAATGAGCAGTTCTTC.

The table lists this clonotype with many counts. J is TRBJ2-1 and V is TRBV29-1, with 8 bases that match TRBD1. The CDR3 spans 14 residues. V lost 4 bases, J lost 7 bases, and 9 bases stayed unmatched. Germline CDR1 SQVTM, CDR2 ANQGSEA. The CDR3 loop is CSVAQDRASNEQFF. The CDR3 DNA is TGCAGCGTTGCCCAGGACAGGGCATCGAATGAGCAGTTCTTC.

Ten or more counts support this clonotype. V usage is TRBV28 and J usage is TRBJ2-7, with D possibly TRBD1 on 6 matching bases. Trimming took off 3 bases at V and 2 bases at J, with 14 bases between the two ends. The germline CDR1 and CDR2 sequences are MDHEN and SYDVKM. The CDR3 sequence is 15 residues long. DNA for the CDR3: TGTGCCAGCAGTTTGTTCGGACAGACAACCTACGAGCAGTACTTC. It codes for CASSLFGQTTYEQYF. Full variable domain (remainder filled in from reference TRBV28 and TRBJ2-7): DVKVTQSSRYLVKRTGEKVFLECVQDMDHENMFWYRQDPGLGLRLIYFSYDVKMKEKGDIPEGYSVSREKKERFSLILESASTNQTSMYLCASSLFGQTTYEQYFGPGTRLTVT.

The J gene is TRBJ1-5, the V gene TRBV6-1, with a possible D match to TRBD1 (5 bases). The CDR3 consists of 15 residues. Trimming left V 7 bases short and J 1 base short, with 14 bases between. Germline V lookup: CDR1 MNHNS, CDR2 SASEGT. The CDR3 region has the DNA TGTGCCAGCACCGAGGGGTCGTCCAGCAATCAGCCCCAGCATTTT. It specifies CASTEGSSSNQPQHF.

This clonotype was seen repeatedly, ten times or more. V usage is TRBV12-3 or TRBV12-4 and J usage is TRBJ2-4; 8 positions match TRBD2. The CDR3 has 17 amino acids. V trimming: 5 bases; J trimming: 2 bases; junction bases outside the gene matches: 11. The DNA of the CDR3 is TGTGCCAGCAGTGCCGCCGGGACTAGATCTTCCAAAAACATTCAGTACTTC. Amino acids: CASSAAGTRSSKNIQYF.

The chain carries TRBV10-3 and TRBJ1-1, with D tentatively TRBD1 (5 bases). The CDR3 is 14 residues long. Germline-derived CDR1 and CDR2 are ENHRY and SYGVKD. The germline V and J ends were trimmed by 2 bases and 4 bases, with 11 bases remaining between them. Here the CDR3 DNA reads TGTGCCATCAGTGAGGACAGCTATGCCACTGAAGCTTTCTTT. It codes for CAISEDSYATEAFF.